The present T cell receptor beta chain was sequenced within a study of human T cells and chemical hapten exposure. This clonotype was seen many times. Regarding time point: patch test 1, 2 weeks after DPC sensitization. The treatment is: therapeutic diphenylcyclopropenone sensitization with weekly scalp DPC. Individual cDNA molecules each carried unique molecular identifiers attached by the library. TCRdb redid the calling of the RACE reads with MiXCR, one entry per CDR3 protein. The repertoire has some 340,000 distinct CDR3 sequences, roughly 6.9% of them found once; the top ten carry more than 7%. Germline V gene lookup returns CDR1 SQVTM and CDR2 ANQGSEA. V gave up 8 bases and J gave up 0 bases; unmatched junction bases: 6. CDR3 size: 14 residues.

The TCR originated in a woman under 30 with alopecia areata. Some clones in this sample may be carry-over from other donors' samples. The sequences come from whole blood, collected in connection with sensitization to the hapten diphenylcyclopropenone (DPC). The J gene is TRBJ2-1, the V gene TRBV29-1, with TRBD1 matching 8 bases. The CDR3 protein is CSYGQGSSYNEQFF. CDR3 coding DNA: TGCAGCTACGGACAGGGTAGCTCCTACAATGAGCAGTTCTTC.